The 20 T cell receptor beta chains given below trace back to one sample, sequenced in a study of shared clonotypes between healthy human individuals (dated by TCRdb to the early 2020s). The library came from the immunoSEQ multiplex PCR assay. The table comes from immuneACCESS by way of TCRdb, which keeps in-frame sequences with V and J called. Part of the clones is missing from these tables; in studies checked, under half for an unresolved V gene and the rest for unknown reasons. The sample contains more than 2,000,000 clones, more than 80% of them found a single time. The top ten constitute 0.11% to 0.15% of the sample. Sequencing was done on a sample of naive CD4+ T cells sorted from blood. The cell subset or site label of this sample denotes: CD45RA+ positively selected. These receptors originate from a man in his late teens or twenties in good health.

The chain uses TRBV7-2 and TRBJ2-1; the match to TRBD2 covers 9 bases. The germline gives CDR1 SGHTA, CDR2 FQGNSA. The CDR3 length is 17 residues. The V gene end was trimmed by 4 bases and the J gene end by 0 bases; junction bases not matched to a gene: 7. The CDR3 DNA sequence: TGTGCCAGCAGCTCTGTAGCGGGAGCTCCCTCCTACAATGAGCAGTTCTTC. Translating gives CASSSVAGAPSYNEQFF.

The J gene is TRBJ2-1, the V gene TRBV5-1; 10 bases are shared with TRBD2. CDR1 is SGHRS, CDR2 YFSETQ, per germline. This CDR3 region has 18 residues. V trimming: 0 bases; J trimming: 2 bases; junction bases outside the gene matches: 8. CDR3 region: CASSLVASGGGTYNEQFF. The CDR3 DNA reads TGCGCCAGCAGCTTGGTAGCTAGCGGGGGCGGCACCTACAATGAGCAGTTCTTC.

The V call is TRBV6-1, the J call TRBJ2-7; D assignment may be TRBD1 or TRBD2 (5 bases each). Germline V gene sequence: CDR1 MNHNS, CDR2 SASEGT. V lost 8 bases and J 3 bases, leaving 11 bases between the germline ends. The CDR3 totals 12 residues. CDR3 sequence (DNA): TGTGCCAGCGGAAGAGGGGTCTACGAGCAGTACTTC. Amino acid sequence: CASGRGVYEQYF.

This chain links TRBV5-1 with TRBJ2-1; D ambiguous. The V end was cut by 4 bases, the J end by 5 bases, with 13 bases between. This CDR3 is built from 14 residues. Germline V gene lookup returns CDR1 SGHRS and CDR2 YFSETQ. The CDR3 sequence: CASSISTSNNEQFF. The CDR3 DNA sequence: TGCGCCAGCAGCATTTCAACATCGAACAATGAGCAGTTCTTC.

The chain recombines TRBV5-6 with TRBJ2-2, with D possibly TRBD1 on 6 matching bases. Germline V gene lookup returns CDR1 SGHDT and CDR2 YYEEEE. Between the trimmed V and J ends, which lost 6 bases and 7 bases, there was a span of 25 bases. CDR3 size: 17 residues. CDR3 protein: CASTSEFRRGLGGELFF. The CDR3 DNA reads TGTGCCAGCACCTCGGAGTTTCGCAGGGGTCTCGGCGGGGAGCTGTTTTTT.

The V gene is TRBV28, the J gene TRBJ2-5, with D perhaps TRBD1 (6 bases). Germline values: CDR1 MDHEN, CDR2 SYDVKM. This CDR3 spans 14 amino acids. Trimming shortened V by 8 bases and J by 5 bases, and 18 bases separated the two germline ends. CDR3 in amino acids: CASYGTSLRETQYF. In DNA form, the CDR3 reads TGTGCCAGCTACGGGACAAGCCTCAGGGAGACCCAGTACTTC.

The CDR3 nucleotides read TGCGCCAGCAGCCTGACGGGGAGGGGGGGGAATAATTCACCCCTCCACTTT. Its translation: CASSLTGRGGNNSPLHF. This chain connects TRBV4-1 to TRBJ1-6, with D tentatively TRBD1 (6 bases). Germline V lookup: CDR1 MGHRA, CDR2 YSYEKL. This CDR3 region has 17 residues. Trimming took 4 bases from V and 5 from J, leaving 18 bases between them.

The J gene is TRBJ2-1, the V gene TRBV5-1, with D possibly TRBD2 on 5 matching bases. The V and J ends lost 0 bases and 5 bases respectively, with 12 bases between them. The CDR3 length is 15 residues. Germline assignment: CDR1 SGHRS and CDR2 YFSETQ. The CDR3 reads CASSLVLASHNEQFF. The CDR3, as DNA: TGCGCCAGCAGCTTGGTCCTAGCATCCCACAATGAGCAGTTCTTC.

V gene TRBV7-2 combines with J gene TRBJ1-1; the match to TRBD1 covers 7 bases. CDR1 SGHTA and CDR2 FQGNSA come from the germline V gene. J was trimmed by 6 bases and V by 5 bases; bases with no gene match: 9. The CDR3 runs 14 residues. CDR3 DNA sequence: TGTGCCAGCAGCACAATACACAGGGGCCCTGAAGCTTTCTTT. It yields the protein CASSTIHRGPEAFF.

This chain connects TRBV5-4 to TRBJ2-3; TRBD2 might be the D (5 bases). Germline V gives CDR1 SGHNT, CDR2 YYREEE (reference sequence). The germline V and J ends were trimmed by 7 bases and 5 bases, with 14 bases remaining between them. The length of the CDR3 is 13 residues. CDR3 bases: TGTGCCAGCCGGTCGGGGTCGGAAGATACGCAGTATTTT. Residues: CASRSGSEDTQYF. The full variable domain, its missing parts supplied by reference TRBV5-4 and TRBJ2-3, is ETGVTQSPTHLIKTRGQQVTLRCSSQSGHNTVSWYQQALGQGPQFIFQYYREEENGRGNFPPRFSGLQFPNYSSELNVNALELDDSALYLCASRSGSEDTQYFGPGTRLTVL.

The V call is TRBV9, the J call TRBJ1-5, with 9 positions matching TRBD1. The CDR3 contains 18 residues. V shed 2 bases and J 4 bases; nucleotides not matched to a gene: 13. The germline CDR1 and CDR2 sequences are SGDLS and YYNGEE. In DNA, the CDR3 is TGTGCCAGCAGCGTCCGGGACAGGGAGAATTCGACTAATCAGCCCCAGCATTTT. Translating it yields CASSVRDRENSTNQPQHF.

The rearrangement links TRBV7-6 to TRBJ2-5, with 10 positions matching TRBD1. V lost 5 bases, J lost 5 bases, and 8 bases stayed unmatched. This CDR3 is 15 amino acids long. Germline loops: CDR1 SGHVS, CDR2 FNYEAQ. DNA of the CDR3: TGTGCCAGCAGCCTGGTCCGGACAGGGGGTGAGACCCAGTACTTC. Translating gives CASSLVRTGGETQYF.

The CDR3 DNA is TGTGCCTGGAGTGTACGTTTGGCAATCACAGATACGCAGTATTTT. This encodes CAWSVRLAITDTQYF. V is TRBV30 and J is TRBJ2-3; D unresolved. V was trimmed by 0 bases and J by 2 bases, leaving 12 bases between them. The CDR3 has 15 residues. Germline loops: CDR1 GTSNPN, CDR2 SVGIG (reference sequence).

A few counts support this clone. The chain employs TRBV18 and TRBJ1-5; D gene ambiguous. The CDR3 is 14 amino acids. Deletions cut 2 bases from V and 4 bases from J, with 9 bases between. CDR1 is KGHSH and CDR2 is LQKENI in the germline V gene. CDR3 amino acids: CASSPATRNQPQHF. In DNA form, the CDR3 reads TGTGCCAGCTCACCAGCGACACGTAATCAGCCCCAGCATTTT. Looking up the rest from reference TRBV18 and TRBJ1-5 gives the full variable domain: NAGVMQNPRHLVRRRGQEARLRCSPMKGHSHVYWYRQLPEEGLKFMVYLQKENIIDESGMPKERFSAEFPKEGPSILRIQQVVRGDSAAYFCASSPATRNQPQHFGDGTRLSIL.

V usage is TRBV5-1 and J usage is TRBJ1-3; D is possibly TRBD1 (6 bases). The V and J ends lost 2 bases and 4 bases respectively, with 13 bases between them. Germline V gives CDR1 SGHRS, CDR2 YFSETQ. The CDR3 has 15 amino acids. The CDR3 nucleotides read TGCGCCAGCAGCTTTGGGGGCCTCGGCGGAAACACCATATATTTT. The encoded protein is CASSFGGLGGNTIYF.

In its sample, this clone was seen once. V and J are TRBV6-1 and TRBJ1-6, with 7 bases that match TRBD1. The CDR3 contains 15 residues. Germline assignment: CDR1 MNHNS and CDR2 SASEGT. Losses at the gene ends were 4 bases for V and 5 bases for J; bases not matched to a gene: 5. The CDR3 loop is CASSVEGQNNSPLHF. CDR3 in DNA: TGTGCCAGCAGTGTAGAGGGACAGAATAATTCACCCCTCCACTTT.

There are a few counts of this clone. The chain combines TRBV7-9 with TRBJ1-5, with 7 nucleotides matching TRBD1. Germline V gives CDR1 SEHNR, CDR2 FQNEAQ (reference sequence). With 1 base clipped from V and 4 bases from J, the junction kept 10 bases outside the gene matches. The CDR3 consists of 17 residues. The CDR3 DNA reads TGTGCCAGCAGCTTAGGAGGGACAGAGACTGATAATCAGCCCCAGCATTTT. Its protein product is CASSLGGTETDNQPQHF.

This rearrangement joins TRBV5-1 to TRBJ1-5; D is unclear. The germline CDR1 and CDR2 sequences are SGHRS and YFSETQ. V was shortened by 4 bases and J by 6 bases, with 14 bases between the two germline ends. The CDR3 extends over 14 amino acids. Written as DNA, the CDR3 is TGCGCCAGCAGCCTAGCGGGTGTAGGTCAGCCCCAGCATTTT. Amino acids: CASSLAGVGQPQHF.

The chain uses TRBV7-9 and TRBJ2-1; perhaps TRBD2 as D (6 bases). The V and J ends lost 4 bases and 4 bases respectively, with 14 bases between them. Germline-derived CDR1 and CDR2 are SEHNR and FQNEAQ (reference sequence). The CDR3 spans 15 residues. CDR3 residues: CASSYPGLFYNEQFF. In nucleotides, the CDR3 is TGTGCCAGCAGCTATCCGGGACTCTTTTACAATGAGCAGTTCTTC.

For this clone: The same CDR3 also results from other DNA sequences found in this sample. The rearrangement uses TRBV10-3 and TRBJ1-5; a possible D gene is TRBD1 (6 bases). CDR3 length: 15 amino acids. In germline, CDR1 is ENHRY, CDR2 SYGVKD. The V end lost 0 bases, the J end lost 2 bases, and 8 bases lay between the germline ends. The CDR3 region has the DNA TGTGCCATCAGTGAGTCGGGGGCTGGCAATCAGCCCCAGCATTTT. Protein sequence: CAISESGAGNQPQHF.